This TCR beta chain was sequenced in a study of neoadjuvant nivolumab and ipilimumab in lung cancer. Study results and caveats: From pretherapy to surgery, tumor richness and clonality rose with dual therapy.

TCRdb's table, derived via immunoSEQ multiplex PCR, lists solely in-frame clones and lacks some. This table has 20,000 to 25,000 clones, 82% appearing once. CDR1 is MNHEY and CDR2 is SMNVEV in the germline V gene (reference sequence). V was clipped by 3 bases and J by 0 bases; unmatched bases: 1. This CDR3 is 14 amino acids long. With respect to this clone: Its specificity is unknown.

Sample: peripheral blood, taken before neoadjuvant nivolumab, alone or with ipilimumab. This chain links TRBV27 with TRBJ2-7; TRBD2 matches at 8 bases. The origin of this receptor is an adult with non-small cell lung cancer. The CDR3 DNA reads TGTGCCAGCAGTTTTCGGGAGGGCTCCTACGAGCAGTACTTC. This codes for CASSFREGSYEQYF.